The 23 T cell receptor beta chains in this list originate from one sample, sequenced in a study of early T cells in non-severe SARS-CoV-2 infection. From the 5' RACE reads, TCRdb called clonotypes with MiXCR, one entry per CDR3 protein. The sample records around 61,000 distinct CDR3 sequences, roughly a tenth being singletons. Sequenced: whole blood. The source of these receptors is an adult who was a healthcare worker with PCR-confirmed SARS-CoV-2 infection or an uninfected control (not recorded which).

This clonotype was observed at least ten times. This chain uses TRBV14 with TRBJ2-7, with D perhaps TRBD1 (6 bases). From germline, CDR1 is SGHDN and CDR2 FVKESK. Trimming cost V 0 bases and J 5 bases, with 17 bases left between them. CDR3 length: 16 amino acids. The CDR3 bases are TGTGCCAGCAGCCAAGATACCCGGGTCAGGGGACACGAGCAGTACTTC. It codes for CASSQDTRVRGHEQYF.

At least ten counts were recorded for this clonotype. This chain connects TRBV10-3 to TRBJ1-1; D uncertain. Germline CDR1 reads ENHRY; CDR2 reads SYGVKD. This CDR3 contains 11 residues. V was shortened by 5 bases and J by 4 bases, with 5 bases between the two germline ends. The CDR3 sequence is CAISWGTEAFF. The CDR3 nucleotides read TGTGCCATCAGTTGGGGCACTGAAGCTTTCTTT.

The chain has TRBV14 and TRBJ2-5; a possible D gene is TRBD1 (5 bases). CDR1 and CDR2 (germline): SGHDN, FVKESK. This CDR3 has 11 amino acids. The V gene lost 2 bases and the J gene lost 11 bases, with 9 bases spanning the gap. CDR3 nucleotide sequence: TGTGCCAGCAGCCAACAGACAGCTCAGTACTTC. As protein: CASSQQTAQYF.

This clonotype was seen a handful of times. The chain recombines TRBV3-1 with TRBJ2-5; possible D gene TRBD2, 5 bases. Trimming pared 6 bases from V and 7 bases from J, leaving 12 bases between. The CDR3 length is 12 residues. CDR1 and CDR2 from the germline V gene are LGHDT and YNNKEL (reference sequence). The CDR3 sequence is CASSSSRGTQYF. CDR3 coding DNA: TGTGCCAGCAGTTCTTCCCGGGGGACCCAGTACTTC.

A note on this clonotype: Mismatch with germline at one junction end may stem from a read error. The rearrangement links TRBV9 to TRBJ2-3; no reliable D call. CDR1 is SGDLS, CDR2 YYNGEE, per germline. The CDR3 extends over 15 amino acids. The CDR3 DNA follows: TGTGCTAGCAGCGTAGACCCCCCTTACACAGATACGCAGTATTTT. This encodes CASSVDPPYTDTQYF. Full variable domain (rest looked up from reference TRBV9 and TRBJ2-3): DSGVTQTPKHLITATGQRVTLRCSPRSGDLSVYWYQQSLDQGLQFLIQYYNGEERAKGNILERFSAQQFPDLHSELNLSSLELGDSALYFCASSVDPPYTDTQYFGPGTRLTVL.

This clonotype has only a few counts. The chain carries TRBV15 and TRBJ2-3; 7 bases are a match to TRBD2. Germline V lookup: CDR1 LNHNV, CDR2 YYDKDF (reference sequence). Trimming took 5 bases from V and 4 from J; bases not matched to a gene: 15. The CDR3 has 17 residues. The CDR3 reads CATSSSMAGVRSDTQYF. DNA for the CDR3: TGTGCCACCAGCTCCTCTATGGCGGGAGTACGGTCAGATACGCAGTATTTT.

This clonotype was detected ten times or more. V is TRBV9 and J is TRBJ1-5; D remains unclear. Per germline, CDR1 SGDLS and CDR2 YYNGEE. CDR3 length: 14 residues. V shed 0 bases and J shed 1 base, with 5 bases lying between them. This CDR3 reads CASSVGASNQPQHF. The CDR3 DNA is TGTGCCAGCAGCGTAGGGGCAAGCAATCAGCCCCAGCATTTT.

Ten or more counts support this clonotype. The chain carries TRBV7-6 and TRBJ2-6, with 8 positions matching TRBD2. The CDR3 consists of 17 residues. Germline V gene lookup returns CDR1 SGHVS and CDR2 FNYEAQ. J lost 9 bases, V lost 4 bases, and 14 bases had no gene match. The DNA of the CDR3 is TGTGCCAGCAGCTCCAGCCCACTAGCGGATGGGCACAACGTCCTGACTTTC. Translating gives CASSSSPLADGHNVLTF. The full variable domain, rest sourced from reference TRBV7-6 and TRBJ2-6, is GAGVSQSPRYKVTKRGQDVALRCDPISGHVSLYWYRQALGQGPEFLTYFNYEAQQDKSGLPNDRFSAERPEGSISTLTIQRTEQRDSAMYRCASSSSPLADGHNVLTFGAGSRLTVL.

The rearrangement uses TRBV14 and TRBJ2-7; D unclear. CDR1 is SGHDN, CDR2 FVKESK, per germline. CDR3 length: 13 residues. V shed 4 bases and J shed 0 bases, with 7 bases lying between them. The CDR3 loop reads CASSPPNSYEQYF. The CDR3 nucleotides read TGTGCCAGCAGCCCTCCGAACTCCTACGAGCAGTACTTC.

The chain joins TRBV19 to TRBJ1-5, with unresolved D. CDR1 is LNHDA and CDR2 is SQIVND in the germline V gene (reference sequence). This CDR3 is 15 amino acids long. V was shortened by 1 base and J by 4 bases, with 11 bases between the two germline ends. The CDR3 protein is CASSIGRAANQPQHF. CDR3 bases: TGTGCCAGTAGTATAGGGCGGGCAGCTAATCAGCCCCAGCATTTT. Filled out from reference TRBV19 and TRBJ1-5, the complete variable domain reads DGGITQSPKYLFRKEGQNVTLSCEQNLNHDAMYWYRQDPGQGLRLIYYSQIVNDFQKGDIAEGYSVSREKKESFPLTVTSAQKNPTAFYLCASSIGRAANQPQHFGDGTRLSIL.

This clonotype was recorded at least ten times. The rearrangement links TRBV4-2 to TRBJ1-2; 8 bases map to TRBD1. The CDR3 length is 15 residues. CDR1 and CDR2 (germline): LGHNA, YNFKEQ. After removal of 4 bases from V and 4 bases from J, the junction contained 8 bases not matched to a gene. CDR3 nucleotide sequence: TGTGCCAGCAGCCCTCCGGGACAGGCGTCCTATGGCTACACCTTC. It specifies CASSPPGQASYGYTF.

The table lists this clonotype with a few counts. CDR3 loop: CASSARVEETQYF. CDR3 bases: TGTGCCAGCAGCGCTAGGGTTGAAGAGACCCAGTACTTC. The V and J genes are TRBV7-2 and TRBJ2-5; D call uncertain. The V and J ends lost 5 bases and 3 bases respectively, with 10 bases between them. The CDR3 spans 13 residues. From germline, CDR1 is SGHTA and CDR2 FQGNSA.

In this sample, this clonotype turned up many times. In DNA, the CDR3 is TGTGCCAGCAGCTTGGAATCACGACGTAGCACAGATACGCAGTATTTT. Translation: CASSLESRRSTDTQYF. The chain recombines TRBV5-5 with TRBJ2-3; D uncertain. The V end was cut by 0 bases, the J end by 0 bases, with 11 bases between. The germline CDR1 and CDR2 sequences are SGHKS and YYEKEE (reference sequence). The CDR3 loop spans 16 amino acids. Variable domain in full (rest from reference TRBV5-5 and TRBJ2-3): DAGVTQSPTHLIKTRGQQVTLRCSPISGHKSVSWYQQVLGQGPQFIFQYYEKEERGRGNFPDRFSARQFPNYSSELNVNALLLGDSALYLCASSLESRRSTDTQYFGPGTRLTVL.

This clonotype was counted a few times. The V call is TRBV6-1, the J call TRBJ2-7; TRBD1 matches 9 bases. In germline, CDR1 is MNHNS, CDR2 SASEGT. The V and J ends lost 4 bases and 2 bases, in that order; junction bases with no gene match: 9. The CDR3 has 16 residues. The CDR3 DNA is TGTGCCAGCAGTGGTCGTTGGGGACAGGGTACCTACGAGCAGTACTTC. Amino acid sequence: CASSGRWGQGTYEQYF.

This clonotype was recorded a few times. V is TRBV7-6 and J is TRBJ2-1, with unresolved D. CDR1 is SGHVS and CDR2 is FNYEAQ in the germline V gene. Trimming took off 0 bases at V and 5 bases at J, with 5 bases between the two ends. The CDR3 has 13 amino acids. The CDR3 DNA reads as TGTGCCAGCAGCTTAGCGCAGGACAATGAGCAGTTCTTC. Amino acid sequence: CASSLAQDNEQFF. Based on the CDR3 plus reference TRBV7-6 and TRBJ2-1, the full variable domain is GAGVSQSPRYKVTKRGQDVALRCDPISGHVSLYWYRQALGQGPEFLTYFNYEAQQDKSGLPNDRFSAERPEGSISTLTIQRTEQRDSAMYRCASSLAQDNEQFFGPGTRLTVL.

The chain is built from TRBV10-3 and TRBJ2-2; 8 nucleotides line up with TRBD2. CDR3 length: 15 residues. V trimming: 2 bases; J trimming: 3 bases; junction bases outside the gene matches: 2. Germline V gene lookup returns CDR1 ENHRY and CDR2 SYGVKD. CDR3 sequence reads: CAISEGSGDTGELFF. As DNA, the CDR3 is TGTGCCATCAGTGAGGGTAGCGGGGACACCGGGGAGCTGTTTTTT.

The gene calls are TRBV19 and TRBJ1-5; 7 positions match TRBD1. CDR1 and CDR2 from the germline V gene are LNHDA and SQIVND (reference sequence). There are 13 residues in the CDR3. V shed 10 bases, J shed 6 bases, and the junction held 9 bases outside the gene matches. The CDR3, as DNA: TGTGCCACCGTGACAGGGTTTGGTCAGCCCCAGCATTTT. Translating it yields CATVTGFGQPQHF.

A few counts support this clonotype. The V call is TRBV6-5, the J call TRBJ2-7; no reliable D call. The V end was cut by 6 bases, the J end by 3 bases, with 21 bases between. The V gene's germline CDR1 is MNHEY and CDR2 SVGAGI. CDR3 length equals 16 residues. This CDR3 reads CASSPDLERQNYEQYF. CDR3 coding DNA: TGTGCCAGCAGCCCAGATCTAGAGAGACAAAACTACGAGCAGTACTTC.

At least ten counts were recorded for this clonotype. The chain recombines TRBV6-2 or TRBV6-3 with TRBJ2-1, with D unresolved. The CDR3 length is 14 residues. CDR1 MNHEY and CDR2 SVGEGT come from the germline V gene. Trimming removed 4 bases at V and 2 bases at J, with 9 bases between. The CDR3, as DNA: TGTGCCAGCAGTTTGGACGGCGCCTACAATGAGCAGTTCTTC. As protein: CASSLDGAYNEQFF.

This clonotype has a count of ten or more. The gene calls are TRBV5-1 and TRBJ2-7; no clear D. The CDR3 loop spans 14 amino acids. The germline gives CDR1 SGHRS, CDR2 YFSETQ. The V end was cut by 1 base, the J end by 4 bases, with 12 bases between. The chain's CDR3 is CASSLSHGRYEQYF. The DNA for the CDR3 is TGCGCCAGCAGCTTGTCTCACGGAAGATACGAGCAGTACTTC.

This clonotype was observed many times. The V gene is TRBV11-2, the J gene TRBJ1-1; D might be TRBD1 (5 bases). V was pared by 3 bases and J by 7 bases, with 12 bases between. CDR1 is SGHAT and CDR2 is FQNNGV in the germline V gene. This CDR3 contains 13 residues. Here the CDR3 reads CASSFQGHVEAFF. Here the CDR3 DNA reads TGTGCCAGCAGCTTCCAAGGACATGTTGAAGCTTTCTTT. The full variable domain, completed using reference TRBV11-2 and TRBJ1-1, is EAGVAQSPRYKIIEKRQSVAFWCNPISGHATLYWYQQILGQGPKLLIQFQNNGVVDDSQLPKDRFSAERLKGVDSTLKIQPAKLEDSAVYLCASSFQGHVEAFFGQGTRLTVV.

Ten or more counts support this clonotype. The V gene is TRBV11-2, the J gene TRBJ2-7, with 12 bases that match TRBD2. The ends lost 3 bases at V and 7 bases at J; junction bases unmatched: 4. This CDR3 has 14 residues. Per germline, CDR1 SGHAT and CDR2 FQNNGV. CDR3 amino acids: CASSLRLAGDEQYF. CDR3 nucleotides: TGTGCCAGCAGCTTGAGACTAGCGGGAGATGAGCAGTACTTC.

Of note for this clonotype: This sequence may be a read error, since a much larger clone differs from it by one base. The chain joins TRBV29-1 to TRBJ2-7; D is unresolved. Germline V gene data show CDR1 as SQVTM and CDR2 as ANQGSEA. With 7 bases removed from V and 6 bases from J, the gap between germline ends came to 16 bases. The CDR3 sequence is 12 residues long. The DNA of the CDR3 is TGCAGCGCGATAGCTGACGGTAGCGAGCAGTACTTC. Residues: CSAIADGSEQYF.